This TCR beta chain appears in the sequencing data of a study of blood T cell repertoires in COVID-19 (dated by TCRdb to 2020 to 2022). In the study overall: Collaborator samples came from the United States, Italy and Spain and covered acute and convalescent phases of COVID-19. The material from the prospective study consisted of cDNA or gDNA derived from T cells, B-cell-depleted T cells, or PBMCs. The dataset comprised deeply sampled blood TCRbeta repertoires from subjects exposed to, actively infected with, or recovered from COVID-19. The repertoires were made available in a free public database intended to serve as a resource for research on the immune response to SARS-CoV-2. Samples came from the ongoing ImmuneRACE study (first 160 participants) plus 1,254 subjects from 6 global collaborators. The sample metadata nearly always contained a de-identified subject ID, COVID-19 status, age in years and sex. Where HLA class I and class II types were available, the types were taken from metadata supplied by the sample provider, not from assay-based typing.

Results the study describes overall, beyond this receptor: The quantity of clinical and demographic metadata differed by source and by participant and was supplied without curation.

Whole blood was collected in K2EDTA tubes by collaborating institutions according to the institutions' own protocols. For TCRbeta analysis, collaborator samples were shipped as frozen whole blood, as isolated PBMCs, or as DNA extracted from either sample type. Reading the germline V gene gives CDR1 SQVTM and CDR2 ANQGSEA. From cysteine to phenylalanine, the CDR3 is 13 amino acids long. The only DNA kept is the CDR3, 39 bases in frame from the first base. At the junction V is shortened by 2 bases and J by 0 bases, with 7 bases in between. The immunoSEQ Assay, a bias-controlled multiplex PCR, was used to amplify TCRbeta CDR3 regions from genomic DNA. The authors processed their data as follows. Within the assay, amplification of reference gene primers was used to estimate how many nucleated cells each sample contained. To quantify the absolute abundance of each unique TCRbeta CDR3 rearrangement, sequence reads were collapsed and filtered. For each sample, productive Simpson clonality was calculated by taking the square root of Simpson's diversity index across productive rearrangements. The table comes from immuneACCESS by way of TCRdb, which keeps in-frame sequences with V and J called. Part of the clones is missing from these tables; in studies checked, under half for an unresolved V gene and the rest for unknown reasons. D and trimming come from the DNA, and the V and J calls and clone size come from that table. This sample gives fewer than 90,000 clones in total; roughly 86% of them show up just once. The ten top clones hold 4.5% to 5% of the sample.

In regard to this clone: Its specific antigen is unknown. No per-base quality is available; no much larger clone lies one base away.

The TCR originated in a man aged 50 to 59 with active or convalescent COVID-19. The chain is encoded by TRBV29-1 joined to TRBJ1-1, and perhaps TRBD1 as D gene, on 5 matching bases. Sequencing input: peripheral blood. Here is the DNA: TGCAGCGTTGAATGGACATTGAACACTGAAGCTTTCTTT. This translates into CSVEWTLNTEAFF.